The clone carrying this T cell receptor beta chain was counted many times. One end of the junction fails to match germline, which may point to a read error. This sample is drawn from a study of T-cell reconstitution after alpha-beta-depleted transplantation in children. A TCRbeta library incorporating unique molecular identifiers was prepared. TCRdb used MiXCR to reprocess the PCR reads, holding one entry per CDR3 protein. The sample records hundreds of thousands of distinct CDR3 sequences, 16% being singletons. The CDR3 sequence is 13 residues long. Looked up from germline, CDR1 is DFQATT and CDR2 is SNEGSKA (reference sequence).

The chain couples TRBV20-1 to TRBJ1-1, with D unclear. The sequencing here drew on PBMCs from the stem cell graft donor, taken from the stem cell graft. This sequence was found in a human donor who donated a stem cell graft to a child with acute myeloid leukemia. CDR3 residues: CSPSDTLNTEAFF. The CDR3 nucleotides are TGCAGTCCTAGCGACACCTTGAACACTGAAGCTTTCTTT.